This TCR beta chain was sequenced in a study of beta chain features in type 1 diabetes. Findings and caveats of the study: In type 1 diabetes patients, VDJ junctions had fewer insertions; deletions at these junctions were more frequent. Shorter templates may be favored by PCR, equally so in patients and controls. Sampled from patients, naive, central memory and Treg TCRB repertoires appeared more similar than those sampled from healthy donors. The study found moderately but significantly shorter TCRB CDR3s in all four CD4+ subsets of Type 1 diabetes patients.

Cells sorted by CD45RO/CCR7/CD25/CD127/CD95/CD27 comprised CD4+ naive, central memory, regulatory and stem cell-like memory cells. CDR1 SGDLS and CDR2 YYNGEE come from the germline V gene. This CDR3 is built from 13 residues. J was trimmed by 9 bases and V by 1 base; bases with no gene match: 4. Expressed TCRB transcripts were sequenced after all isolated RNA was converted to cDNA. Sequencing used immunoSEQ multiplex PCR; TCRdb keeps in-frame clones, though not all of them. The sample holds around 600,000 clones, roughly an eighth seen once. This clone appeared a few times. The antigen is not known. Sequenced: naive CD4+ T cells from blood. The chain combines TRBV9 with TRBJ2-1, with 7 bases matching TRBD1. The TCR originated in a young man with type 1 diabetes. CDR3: CASSVSDRIEQFF. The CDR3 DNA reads TGTGCCAGCAGCGTATCGGACAGGATTGAGCAGTTCTTC. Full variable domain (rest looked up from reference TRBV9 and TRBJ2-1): DSGVTQTPKHLITATGQRVTLRCSPRSGDLSVYWYQQSLDQGLQFLIQYYNGEERAKGNILERFSAQQFPDLHSELNLSSLELGDSALYFCASSVSDRIEQFFGPGTRLTVL.